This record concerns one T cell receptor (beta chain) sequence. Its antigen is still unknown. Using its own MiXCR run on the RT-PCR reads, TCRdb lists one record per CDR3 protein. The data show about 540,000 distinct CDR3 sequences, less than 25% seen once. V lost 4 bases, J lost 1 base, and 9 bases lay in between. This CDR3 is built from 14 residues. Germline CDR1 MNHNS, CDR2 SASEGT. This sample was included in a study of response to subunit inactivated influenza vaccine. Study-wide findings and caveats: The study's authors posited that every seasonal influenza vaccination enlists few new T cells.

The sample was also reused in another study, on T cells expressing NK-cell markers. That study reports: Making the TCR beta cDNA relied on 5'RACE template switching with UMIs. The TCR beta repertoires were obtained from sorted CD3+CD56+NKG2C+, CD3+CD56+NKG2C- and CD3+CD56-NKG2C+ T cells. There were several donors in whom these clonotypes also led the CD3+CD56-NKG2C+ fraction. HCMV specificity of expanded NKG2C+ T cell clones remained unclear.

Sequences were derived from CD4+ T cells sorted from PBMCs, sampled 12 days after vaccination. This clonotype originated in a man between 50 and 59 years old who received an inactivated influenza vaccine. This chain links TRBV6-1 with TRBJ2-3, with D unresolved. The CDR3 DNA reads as TGTGCCAGCAGTGGACCGACCCGCACAGATACGCAGTATTTT. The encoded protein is CASSGPTRTDTQYF.